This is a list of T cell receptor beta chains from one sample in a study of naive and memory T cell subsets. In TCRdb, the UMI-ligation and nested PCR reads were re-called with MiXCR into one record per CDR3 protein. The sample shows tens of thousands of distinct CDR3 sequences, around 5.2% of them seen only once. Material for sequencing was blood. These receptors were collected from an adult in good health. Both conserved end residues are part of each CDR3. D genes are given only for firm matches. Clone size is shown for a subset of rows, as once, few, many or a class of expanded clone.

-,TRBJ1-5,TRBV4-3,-,TGCGCCAGCAGCCAAGATGGGGTGGATCAGCCCCAGCATTTT,CASSQDGVDQPQHF
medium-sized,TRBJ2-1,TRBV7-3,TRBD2,TGTGCCAGCAGCCCCCCCTTAGCGGGAGGGTACAATGAGCAGTTCTTC,CASSPPLAGGYNEQFF
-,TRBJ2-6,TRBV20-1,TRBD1,TGCAGTGCCAGCGGCCGGGACAGAGCTTACTCTGGGGCCAACGTCCTGACTTTC,CSASGRDRAYSGANVLTF
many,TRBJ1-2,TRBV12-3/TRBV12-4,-,TGTGCCAGCAGTCGACAGGACGGTACCTATGGCTACACCTTC,CASSRQDGTYGYTF
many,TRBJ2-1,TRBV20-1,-,TGCAGTGCTAGAGATGGGGCGGGGAGCTCCTACAATGAGCAGTTCTTC,CSARDGAGSSYNEQFF
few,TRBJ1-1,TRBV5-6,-,TGTGCCAGCAGCCGAACAGGGTCGAACACTGAAGCTTTCTTT,CASSRTGSNTEAFF
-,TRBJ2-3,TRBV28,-,TGTGCCAGCAGTCCCCCGGGACTGGGCACAGATACGCAGTATTTT,CASSPPGLGTDTQYF
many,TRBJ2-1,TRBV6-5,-,TGTGCCAGCCGACGAGAGAATTACAATGAGCAGTTCTTC,CASRRENYNEQFF
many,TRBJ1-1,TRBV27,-,TGTGCCAGCAGTTTAAGCCCCGCAGGAGGGGGGACTGAAGCTTTCTTT,CASSLSPAGGGTEAFF
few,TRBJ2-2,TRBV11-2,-,TGTGCCAGCAGCGGACAAGGGAGCTCAACCGGGGAGCTGTTTTTT,CASSGQGSSTGELFF
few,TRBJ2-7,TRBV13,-,TGTGCCAGCAGCTTAGGGTGGGGAGGCGAGCAGTACTTC,CASSLGWGGEQYF
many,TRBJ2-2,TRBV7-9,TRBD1,TGTGCCAGCAGCCCAAGACAGGGGGCTTCCGGGGAGCTGTTTTTT,CASSPRQGASGELFF
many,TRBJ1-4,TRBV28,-,TGTGCCAGCAGATCCGGGACACAGAATGAAAAACTGTTTTTT,CASRSGTQNEKLFF
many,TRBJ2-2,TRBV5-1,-,TGCGCCAGCAAGCCAGGGTCCAGTACCGGGGAGCTGTTTTTT,CASKPGSSTGELFF
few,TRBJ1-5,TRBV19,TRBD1,TGTGCCAGTAGCTGGGGTACAGGGGCCCAGCATTTT,CASSWGTGAQHF
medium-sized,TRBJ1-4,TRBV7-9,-,TGTGCCAGCAGCTATGGGGAAAAACTGTTTTTT,CASSYGEKLFF
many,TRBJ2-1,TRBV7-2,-,TGTGCCAGCAGCTTTTCACAGGGTCTCTACAATGAGCAGTTCTTC,CASSFSQGLYNEQFF
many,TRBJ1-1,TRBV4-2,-,TGTGCCAGCAGCCAAGAAATGAGGCCGAACACTGAAGCTTTCTTT,CASSQEMRPNTEAFF
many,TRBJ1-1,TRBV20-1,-,TGCAGTGCTAGAGATGTTATAATTCAAGCTTTCTTT,CSARDVIIQAFF
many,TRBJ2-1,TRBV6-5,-,TGTGCCAGCAGTGCGACGAGGAGGAACTCCTACAATGAGCAGTTCTTC,CASSATRRNSYNEQFF
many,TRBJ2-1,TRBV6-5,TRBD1,TGTGCCAGCAGTTACCGGCGGGACAGGGGGTTCGATGAGCAGTTCTTC,CASSYRRDRGFDEQFF
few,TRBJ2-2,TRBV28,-,TGTGCCAGCAGAGAACAGAACACCGGGGAGCTGTTTTTT,CASREQNTGELFF
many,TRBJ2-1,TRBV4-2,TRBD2,TGTGCCAGCAGCCCGGCCCTAGCGGCGCCCTACAATGAGCAGTTCTTC,CASSPALAAPYNEQFF
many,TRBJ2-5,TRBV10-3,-,TGTGCCATCAGTGAGTCGGTGGCAAAATCGTACCAAGAGACCCAGTACTTC,CAISESVAKSYQETQYF